Given below is one TCR beta chain in context. Its antigen remains undetermined. No much larger clone is present one base from it, and per-base qualities are unavailable. Participants in the prospective study were enrolled through a virtual design, were aged roughly 18 to 95 years, and lived in approximately 24 United States geographic areas. In the prospective study, participants were assigned to cohorts based on the clinical history participants reported in a screening survey and a study questionnaire. For ImmuneRACE Cohort 3, a participant was defined as recovered based on two consecutive negative NP/OP PCR tests, clearance by a healthcare professional, or resolution of symptoms. Mobile phlebotomists in the prospective study collected whole blood, serum and a nasopharyngeal or oropharyngeal swab from every participant. Additional blood draws and questionnaires over an approximately two-month period could optionally be provided by prospective study participants. Before DNA extraction, blood samples from the prospective study were shipped at room temperature or frozen.

TCRbeta CDR3 regions were amplified from genomic DNA by means of the immunoSEQ Assay, a bias-controlled multiplex PCR. As for how the authors treated the data: The number of nucleated cells in each sample was estimated by amplification of reference gene primers within the assay. To quantify the absolute abundance of each unique TCRbeta CDR3 rearrangement, sequence reads were collapsed and filtered. For each sample, productive Simpson clonality was calculated by taking the square root of Simpson's diversity index across productive rearrangements. TCRdb's version of the immuneACCESS table is confined to in-frame rearrangements and falls short of the full clone set. An unresolved V gene accounts for under half of the shortfall where checked; the remainder is of unknown origin. The V and J calls and clone size come from that table; D and trimming were worked out from the DNA. The sample table shows some 320,000 clones, and around 87% are seen once. The ten largest account for approximately 5% of the sample.

The CDR3, cysteine through phenylalanine, is 15 amino acids long. The read is trimmed to its CDR3 DNA, 45 bases read in frame from base 1. The CDR1 and CDR2 encoded by the germline V gene (reference sequence) are WNHNN and SYGVQD. Relative to germline, V is missing 2 bases and J is missing 7 bases, with 5 bases of the junction outside any gene match. The data originate from a study of blood T cell repertoires in COVID-19 (dated by TCRdb to about 2020). For context, the study as a whole: Samples from collaborators originated in the United States, Italy and Spain and spanned both the acute and convalescent phases of COVID-19. The material from the prospective study consisted of cDNA or gDNA derived from T cells, B-cell-depleted T cells, or PBMCs. Deeply sampled blood TCRbeta repertoires from subjects exposed to, actively infected with, or recovered from COVID-19 were included in the dataset. The repertoires were made available in a free public database intended to serve as a resource for research on the immune response to SARS-CoV-2. Samples were obtained from the ongoing ImmuneRACE study (first 160 participants) and from approximately 1,200 subjects provided by 6 global collaborators. A de-identified subject ID, COVID-19 status, age in years and sex were almost always included in the sample metadata. Where available, HLA class I and class II types were taken from metadata supplied by the sample provider and were not determined by assay-based typing. General study outcomes and caveats: How much clinical and demographic metadata was included differed by source and by participant, and the metadata was provided uncurated.

Rearrangement joined TRBV10-1 to TRBJ1-6, with 7 bases matching TRBD1. This sequence originates from a woman in her twenties or thirties who had recovered from COVID-19. The sequencing input was PBMCs or T cells enriched from blood (not recorded which). The DNA is as follows: TGCGCCAGCAGTGAGGAGGGGGCCGGGAATTCACCCCTCCACTTT. Its product reads: CASSEEGAGNSPLHF.